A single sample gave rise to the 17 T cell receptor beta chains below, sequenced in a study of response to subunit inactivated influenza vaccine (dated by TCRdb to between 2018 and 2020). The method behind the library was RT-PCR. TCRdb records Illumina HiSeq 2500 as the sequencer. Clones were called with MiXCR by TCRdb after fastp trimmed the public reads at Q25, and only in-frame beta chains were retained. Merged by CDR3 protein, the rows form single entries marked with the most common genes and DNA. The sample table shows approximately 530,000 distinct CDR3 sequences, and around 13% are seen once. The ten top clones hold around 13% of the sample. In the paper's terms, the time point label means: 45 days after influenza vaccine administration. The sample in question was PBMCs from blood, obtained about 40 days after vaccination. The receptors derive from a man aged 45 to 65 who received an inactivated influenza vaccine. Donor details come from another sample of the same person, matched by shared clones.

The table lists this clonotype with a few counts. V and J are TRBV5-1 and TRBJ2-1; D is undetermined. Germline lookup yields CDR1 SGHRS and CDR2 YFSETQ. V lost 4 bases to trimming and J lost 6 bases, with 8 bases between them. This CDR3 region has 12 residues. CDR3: CASSLSPNEQFF. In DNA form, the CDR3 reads TGCGCCAGCAGCCTTAGTCCCAATGAGCAGTTCTTC.

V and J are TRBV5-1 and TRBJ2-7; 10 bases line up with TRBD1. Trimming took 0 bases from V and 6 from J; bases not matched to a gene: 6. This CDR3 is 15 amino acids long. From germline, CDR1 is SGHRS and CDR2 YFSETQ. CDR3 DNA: TGCGCCAGCAGCTTGGAAGGGACAGGGGTGGGCGAGCAGTACTTC. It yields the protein CASSLEGTGVGEQYF.

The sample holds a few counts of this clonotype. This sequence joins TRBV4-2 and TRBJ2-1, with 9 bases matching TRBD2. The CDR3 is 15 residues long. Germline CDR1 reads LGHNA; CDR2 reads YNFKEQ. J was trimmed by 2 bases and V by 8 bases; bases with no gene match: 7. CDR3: CASRLAETPYNEQFF. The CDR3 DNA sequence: TGTGCCAGCCGACTAGCGGAGACCCCCTACAATGAGCAGTTCTTC.

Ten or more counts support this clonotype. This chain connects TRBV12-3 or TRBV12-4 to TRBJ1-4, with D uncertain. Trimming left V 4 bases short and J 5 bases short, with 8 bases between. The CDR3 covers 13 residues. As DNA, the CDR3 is TGTGCCAGCAGTTGGACGGTGAATGAAAAACTGTTTTTT. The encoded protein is CASSWTVNEKLFF.

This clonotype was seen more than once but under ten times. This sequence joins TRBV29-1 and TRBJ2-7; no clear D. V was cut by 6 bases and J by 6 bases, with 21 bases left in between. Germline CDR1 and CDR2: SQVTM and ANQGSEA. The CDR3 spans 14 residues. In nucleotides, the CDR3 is TGCAGCGTGGCGGTTGGCCAGGCGGAATCCGAGCAGTACTTC. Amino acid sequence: CSVAVGQAESEQYF.

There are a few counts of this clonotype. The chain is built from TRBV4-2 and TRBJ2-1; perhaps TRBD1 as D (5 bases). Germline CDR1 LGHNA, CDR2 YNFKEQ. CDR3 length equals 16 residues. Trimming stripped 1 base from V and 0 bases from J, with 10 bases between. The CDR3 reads CASSQAGALSYNEQFF. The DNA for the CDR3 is TGTGCCAGCAGCCAAGCTGGGGCCCTCTCCTACAATGAGCAGTTCTTC.

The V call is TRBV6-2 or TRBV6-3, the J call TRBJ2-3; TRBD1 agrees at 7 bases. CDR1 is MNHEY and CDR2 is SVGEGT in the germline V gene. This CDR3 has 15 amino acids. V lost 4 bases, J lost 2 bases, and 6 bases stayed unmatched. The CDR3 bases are TGTGCCAGCAGTTCGGACAGGACTCTCACAGATACGCAGTATTTT. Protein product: CASSSDRTLTDTQYF.

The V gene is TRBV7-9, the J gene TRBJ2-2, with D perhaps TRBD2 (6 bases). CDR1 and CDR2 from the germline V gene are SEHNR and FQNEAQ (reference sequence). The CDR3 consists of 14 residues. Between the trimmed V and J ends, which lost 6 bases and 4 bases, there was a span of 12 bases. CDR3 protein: CASSKCGATGELFF. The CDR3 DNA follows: TGTGCCAGCAGTAAATGCGGGGCCACCGGGGAGCTGTTTTTT. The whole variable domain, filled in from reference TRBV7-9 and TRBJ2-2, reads DTGVSQNPRHKITKRGQNVTFRCDPISEHNRLYWYRQTLGQGPEFLTYFQNEAQLEKSRLLSDRFSAERPKGSFSTLEIQRTEQGDSAMYLCASSKCGATGELFFGEGSRLTVL.

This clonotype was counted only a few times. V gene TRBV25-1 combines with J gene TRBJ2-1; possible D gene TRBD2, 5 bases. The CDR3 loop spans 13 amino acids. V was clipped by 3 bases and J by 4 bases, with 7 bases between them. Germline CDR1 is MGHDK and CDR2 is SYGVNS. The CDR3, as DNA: TGTGCCAGCAGTGATCGGAGGTACAATGAGCAGTTCTTC. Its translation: CASSDRRYNEQFF. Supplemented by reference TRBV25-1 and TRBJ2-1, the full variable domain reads EADIYQTPRYLVIGTGKKITLECSQTMGHDKMYWYQQDPGMELHLIHYSYGVNSTEKGDLSSESTVSRIRTEHFPLTLESARPSHTSQYLCASSDRRYNEQFFGPGTRLTVL.

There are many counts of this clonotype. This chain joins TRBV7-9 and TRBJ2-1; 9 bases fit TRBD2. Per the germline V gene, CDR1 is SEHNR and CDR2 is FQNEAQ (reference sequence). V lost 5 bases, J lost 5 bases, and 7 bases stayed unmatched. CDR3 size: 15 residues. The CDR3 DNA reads TGTGCCAGCAGCCGGGGACTAGCAGTCAACAATGAGCAGTTCTTC. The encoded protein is CASSRGLAVNNEQFF.

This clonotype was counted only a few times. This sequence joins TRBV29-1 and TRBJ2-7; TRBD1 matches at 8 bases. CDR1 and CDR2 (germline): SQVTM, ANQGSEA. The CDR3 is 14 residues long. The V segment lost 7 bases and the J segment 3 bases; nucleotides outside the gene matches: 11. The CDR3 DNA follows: TGCAGCGCCACCCCCGGGACAGGTGGCTACGAGCAGTACTTC. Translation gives CSATPGTGGYEQYF.

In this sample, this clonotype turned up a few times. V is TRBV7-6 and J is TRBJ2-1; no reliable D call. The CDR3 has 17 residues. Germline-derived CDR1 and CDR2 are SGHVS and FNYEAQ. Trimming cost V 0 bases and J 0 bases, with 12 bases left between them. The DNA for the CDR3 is TGTGCCAGCAGCTTAGCGAGTACCCGCAGCTCCTACAATGAGCAGTTCTTC. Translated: CASSLASTRSSYNEQFF.

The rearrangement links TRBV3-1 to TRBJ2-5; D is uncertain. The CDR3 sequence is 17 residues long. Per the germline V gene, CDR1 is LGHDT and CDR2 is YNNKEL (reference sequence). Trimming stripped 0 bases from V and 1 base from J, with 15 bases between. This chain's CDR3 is CASSQDLGIIPQETQYF. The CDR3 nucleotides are TGTGCCAGCAGCCAAGATTTGGGGATAATCCCCCAAGAGACCCAGTACTTC.

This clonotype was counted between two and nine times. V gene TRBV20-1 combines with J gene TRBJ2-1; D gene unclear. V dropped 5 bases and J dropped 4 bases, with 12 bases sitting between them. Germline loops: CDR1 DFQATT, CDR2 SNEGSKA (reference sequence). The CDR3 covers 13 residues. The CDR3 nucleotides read TGCAGTGCTGAAACAGACTTGTACAATGAGCAGTTCTTC. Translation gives CSAETDLYNEQFF.

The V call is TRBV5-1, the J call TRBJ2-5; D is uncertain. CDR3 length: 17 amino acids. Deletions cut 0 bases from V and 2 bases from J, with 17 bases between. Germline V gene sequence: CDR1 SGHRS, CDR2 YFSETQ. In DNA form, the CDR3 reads TGCGCCAGCAGCTTGGCAATTGCAGCACCAAATCAAGAGACCCAGTACTTC. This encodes CASSLAIAAPNQETQYF.

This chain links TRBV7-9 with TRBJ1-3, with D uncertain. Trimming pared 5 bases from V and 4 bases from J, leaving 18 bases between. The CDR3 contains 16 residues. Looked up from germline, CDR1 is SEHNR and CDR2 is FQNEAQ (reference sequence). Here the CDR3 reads CASSLSLVADGNTIYF. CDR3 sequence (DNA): TGTGCCAGCAGCCTTAGCCTGGTTGCAGACGGAAACACCATATATTTT.

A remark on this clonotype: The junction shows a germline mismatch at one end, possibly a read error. CDR3 protein: CAISSGLVGYTF. The CDR3 DNA sequence: TGTGCCATCAGCTCCGGGCTCGTGGGCTACACCTTC. V and J are TRBV5-6 and TRBJ1-2; no firm D call. CDR3 length: 12 amino acids. CDR1 is SGHDT and CDR2 is YYEEEE in the germline V gene.